This entry is about one TCR beta chain. This CDR3 spans 16 amino acids. Germline V gives CDR1 LNHDA, CDR2 SQIVND (reference sequence). V lost 7 bases to trimming and J lost 5 bases; unmatched junction nucleotides: 7. The entry originates in a study of blood T cell repertoires in COVID-19. Study-level information: PBMCs, B-cell-depleted T cells, or T cells were the source of the cDNA or gDNA that made up the material.

Authors' analysis steps: Nucleated cell number was recorded as an estimate derived from reference gene primer amplification. Using immunoSEQ multiplex PCR, the repertoire was profiled, and TCRdb retains in-frame clones only, with some absent. V and J calls and clone size are as listed in that table; D and trimming were resolved from the DNA. The table includes about 250,000 clones, 87% detected once. This TCR was recovered from a woman aged 25-40 years with acute COVID-19. What was sequenced was PBMCs or T cells enriched from blood (not recorded which). V and J are TRBV19 and TRBJ2-2, with 13 bases matching TRBD2. For the CDR3, the DNA is TGTGCCAGTACCGGACTAGCGGGGGTTCGGACCGGGGAGCTGTTTTTT. Protein sequence: CASTGLAGVRTGELFF.